The T cell receptor (beta chain) described here comes from a study of blood T cell repertoires in COVID-19. Study information: COVID-19 samples from acute and convalescent phases originated in the United States, Italy and Spain. T cells, B-cell-depleted T cells, or PBMCs supplied cDNA or gDNA.

Methods used by the authors: How many nucleated cells were present was estimated from reference gene primer amplification. Profiled with immunoSEQ multiplex PCR; TCRdb holds only in-frame clones, not every one. V and J calls and clone size follow that table, whereas D and trimming were derived from the DNA. The data contain about 94,000 clones, about 87% of them singletons. Germline V CDR1 and CDR2: SGHRS, YFSETQ. The CDR3 is 15 residues long. Details on this clone: At one end the junction does not follow the germline gene, possibly because of a read error. Different DNA sequences within this sample yield the same CDR3.

The chain has TRBV5-1 and TRBJ2-7, with D maybe TRBD1 (5 bases). Sequenced: peripheral blood. The source is a human donor with acute or convalescent COVID-19. The donor label of this sample is uncertain. CDR3 bases: TGCGCCAGCAGCCTACAAACAGGACCCCCCTACGAGCAGTACTTT. It codes for CASSLQTGPPYEQYF.